This T cell receptor (beta chain) comes out of a study of regulatory T cells in long-lasting Graves disease. Findings of the study overall: TCR diversity was lower in persistent Graves' patients (versus newly diagnosed ones).

Germline loops: CDR1 LGHNA, CDR2 YSLEER. The CDR3 length is 13 residues. The V segment lost 4 bases and the J segment 4 bases; nucleotides outside the gene matches: 4. HTBI primers from iRepertoire and Arm-PCR of CDR3 regions yielded the TCR beta libraries. TCRdb reprocessed the multiplex PCR reads with MiXCR, giving one entry per CDR3 protein. The table shows about 420,000 distinct CDR3 sequences, with less than 20% occurring only once. Sample time point: newly diagnosed GD, antithyroid drugs for less than 3 months. RNA isolated from PBMCs was used to make the TCR library. Graves' disease diagnosis followed American Thyroid Association guidelines. Each of the patients was recruited from an endocrinology department situated in Xi'an, China. Turning to this clonotype: What it recognizes is unknown.

This sample also belongs to another study, concerning T cells in Graves' hyperthyroidism and ophthalmopathy.

This receptor was taken from a woman aged 18-29 years with Graves disease. V usage is TRBV4-3 and J usage is TRBJ2-7, with 7 positions matching TRBD2. The sequenced sample was peripheral blood mononuclear cells (PBMCs), obtained at new diagnosis, from a patient treated with antithyroid drugs. In nucleotides, the CDR3 is TGCGCCAGCAGCCGGGAGCGGGGTTACGAGCAGTACTTC. It translates to CASSRERGYEQYF.